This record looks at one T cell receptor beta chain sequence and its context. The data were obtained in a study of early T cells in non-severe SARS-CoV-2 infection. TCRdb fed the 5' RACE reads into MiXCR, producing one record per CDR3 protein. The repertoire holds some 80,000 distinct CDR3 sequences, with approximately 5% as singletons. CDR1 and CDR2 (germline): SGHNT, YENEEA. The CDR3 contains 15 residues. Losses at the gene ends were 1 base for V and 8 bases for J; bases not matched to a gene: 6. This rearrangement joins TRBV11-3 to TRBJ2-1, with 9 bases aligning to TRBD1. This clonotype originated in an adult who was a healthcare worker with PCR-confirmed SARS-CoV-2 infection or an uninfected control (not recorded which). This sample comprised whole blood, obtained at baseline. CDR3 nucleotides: TGTGCCAGCAGCTTAGCCCCGGGACAGGGCGATGAGCAGTTCTTC. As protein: CASSLAPGQGDEQFF.